The 3 T cell receptor beta chains in this list originate from one sample, sequenced in a study of blood T cells in healthy people across ages (dated by TCRdb to the mid-2010s). The library was made by 5' RACE. The run used an Illumina HiSeq 2500. A second PCR of about 7 to 12 cycles was run with a J-beta primer mix and a sample-barcoded 5' primer. The public reads were reprocessed in TCRdb via fastp at Q25 and MiXCR, keeping in-frame beta chains. Each CDR3 protein gets just one entry, which takes the most common genes and DNA from the rows behind it. The sample table contains fewer than 650,000 distinct CDR3 sequences; only one count was recorded for over 25% of them. The biggest ten clones account for 3% to 4% of the sample. These same data were also listed under a study on T cells of mothers and their children.

Sequenced input: blood. The receptors come from a boy aged 2 to 10 in good health.

The genes are TRBV3-1 and TRBJ2-7; possible D gene TRBD2, 5 bases. The CDR3 is 15 amino acids. V lost 1 base and J lost 6, with 16 bases in between. Germline CDR1 is LGHDT and CDR2 is YNNKEL (reference sequence). The CDR3 reads CASSQGFEGKAEQYF. Here the CDR3 DNA reads TGTGCCAGCAGCCAAGGGTTCGAGGGTAAAGCCGAGCAGTACTTC.

This chain links TRBV3-1 with TRBJ1-4; the D gene is possibly TRBD1 (5 bases). V was shortened by 1 base and J by 3 bases, with 12 bases between the two germline ends. The CDR3 is 16 residues long. Germline CDR1 is LGHDT and CDR2 is YNNKEL (reference sequence). CDR3 protein: CASSQGDSWANEKLFF. In DNA form, the CDR3 reads TGTGCCAGCAGCCAAGGGGACTCCTGGGCTAATGAAAAACTGTTTTTT.

This clonotype was seen a few times. The V call is TRBV7-7, the J call TRBJ2-2; 8 positions agree with TRBD2. This CDR3 is 16 amino acids long. Losses at the gene ends were 3 bases for V and 6 bases for J; bases not matched to a gene: 9. CDR1 is SSHAT and CDR2 is FNYEAQ in the germline V gene (reference sequence). CDR3 amino acids: CASSFGTSLSPGELFF. As DNA, the CDR3 is TGTGCCAGCAGCTTTGGGACTAGTTTGTCCCCCGGGGAGCTGTTTTTT.